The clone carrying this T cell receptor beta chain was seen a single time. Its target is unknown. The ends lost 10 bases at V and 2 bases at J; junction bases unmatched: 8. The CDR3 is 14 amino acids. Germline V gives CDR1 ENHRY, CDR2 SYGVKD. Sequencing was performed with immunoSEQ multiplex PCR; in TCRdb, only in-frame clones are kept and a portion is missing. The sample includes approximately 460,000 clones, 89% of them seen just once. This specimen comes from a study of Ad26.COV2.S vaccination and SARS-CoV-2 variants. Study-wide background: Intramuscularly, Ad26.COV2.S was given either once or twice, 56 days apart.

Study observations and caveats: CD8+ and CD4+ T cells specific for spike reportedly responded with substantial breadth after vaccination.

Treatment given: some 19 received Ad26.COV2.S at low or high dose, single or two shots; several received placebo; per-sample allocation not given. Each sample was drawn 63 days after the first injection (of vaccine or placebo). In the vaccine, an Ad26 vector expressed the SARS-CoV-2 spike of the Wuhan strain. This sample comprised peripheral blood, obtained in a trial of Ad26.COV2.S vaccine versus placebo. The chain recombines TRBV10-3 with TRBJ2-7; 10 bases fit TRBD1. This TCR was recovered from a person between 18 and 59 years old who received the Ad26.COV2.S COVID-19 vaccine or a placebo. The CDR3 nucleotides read TGTGCCACCCGAAGCGGGACAGGGGCCTACGAGCAGTACTTC. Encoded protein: CATRSGTGAYEQYF.